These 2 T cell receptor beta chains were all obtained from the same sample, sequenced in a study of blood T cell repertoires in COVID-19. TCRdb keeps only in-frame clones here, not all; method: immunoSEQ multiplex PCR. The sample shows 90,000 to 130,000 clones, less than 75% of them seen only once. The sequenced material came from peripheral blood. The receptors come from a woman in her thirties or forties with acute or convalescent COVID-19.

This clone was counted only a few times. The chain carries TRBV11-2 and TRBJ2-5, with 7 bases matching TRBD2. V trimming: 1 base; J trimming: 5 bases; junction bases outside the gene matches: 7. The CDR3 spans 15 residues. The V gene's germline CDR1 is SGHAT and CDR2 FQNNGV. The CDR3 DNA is TGTGCCAGCAGCTTAGCGGGGGGTGAGCGGGAGACCCAGTACTTC. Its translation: CASSLAGGERETQYF.

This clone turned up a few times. The CDR3 sequence is CASSRLAGGKSYEQYF. The CDR3 bases are TGTGCCAGCAGCCGACTAGCGGGGGGGAAGTCGTACGAGCAGTACTTC. V usage is TRBV11-2 and J usage is TRBJ2-7, with 14 bases that match TRBD2. The CDR3 covers 16 residues. V dropped 5 bases and J dropped 4; count of bases not matched to a gene: 7. Germline assignment: CDR1 SGHAT and CDR2 FQNNGV.